The source of this T cell receptor (beta chain) is a study of early T cells in non-severe SARS-CoV-2 infection. The overall study: The study sequenced bulk RNA from unsorted whole blood, with chains unpaired. Study-level findings and limits: Matching results from VDJdb favored anti-spike CD8 responses, leaving private and CD4 specificities undetected.

This clonotype was found a few times. Its specificity is unknown. The CDR3 consists of 13 residues. V was trimmed by 1 base and J by 6 bases, leaving 7 bases between them. Germline values: CDR1 DFQATT, CDR2 SNEGSKA (reference sequence). Individually, cDNA molecules had unique molecular identifiers attached to them. TCRdb itself ran the 5' RACE reads through MiXCR, one entry per CDR3 protein. The data contain fewer than 75,000 distinct CDR3 sequences, around 20% of them singletons. This receptor was identified in an adult who was a healthcare worker with PCR-confirmed SARS-CoV-2 infection or an uninfected control (not recorded which). The sequencing here drew on whole blood, taken at baseline. This chain links TRBV20-1 with TRBJ1-6; D gene uncertain. CDR3 coding DNA: TGCAGTGCTAGAGGACGGAGTAATTCACCCCTCCACTTT. This gives the protein CSARGRSNSPLHF.